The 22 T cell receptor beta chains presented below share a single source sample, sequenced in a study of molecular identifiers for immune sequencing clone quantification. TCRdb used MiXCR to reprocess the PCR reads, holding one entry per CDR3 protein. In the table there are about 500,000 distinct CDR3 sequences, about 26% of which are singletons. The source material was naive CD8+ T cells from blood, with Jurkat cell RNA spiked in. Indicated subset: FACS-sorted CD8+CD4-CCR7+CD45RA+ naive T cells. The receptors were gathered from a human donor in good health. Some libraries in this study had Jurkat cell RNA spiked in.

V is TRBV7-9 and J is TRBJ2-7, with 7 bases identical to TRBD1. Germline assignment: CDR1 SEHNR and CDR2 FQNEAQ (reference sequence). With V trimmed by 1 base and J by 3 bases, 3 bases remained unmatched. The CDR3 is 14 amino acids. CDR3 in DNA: TGTGCCAGCAGCTTAGAGACAGGGTTCTACGAGCAGTACTTC. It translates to CASSLETGFYEQYF.

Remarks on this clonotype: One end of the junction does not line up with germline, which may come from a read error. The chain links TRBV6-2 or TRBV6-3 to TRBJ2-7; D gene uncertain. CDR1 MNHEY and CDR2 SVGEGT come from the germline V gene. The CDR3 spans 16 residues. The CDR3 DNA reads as TGTGCCAGCAGTTACTCGATGACGTGGCCCACCTACAAGCAGTACTTC. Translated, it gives CASSYSMTWPTYKQYF.

The CDR3: CAWSARTGVSEQYF. CDR3 nucleotide sequence: TGTGCCTGGAGTGCGAGGACAGGGGTCAGCGAGCAGTACTTC. V gene TRBV30 combines with J gene TRBJ2-7; 9 bases are shared with TRBD1. CDR1 is GTSNPN, CDR2 SVGIG, per germline (reference sequence). V was pared by 1 base and J by 6 bases, with 7 bases of the junction left unmatched. The CDR3 extends over 14 amino acids.

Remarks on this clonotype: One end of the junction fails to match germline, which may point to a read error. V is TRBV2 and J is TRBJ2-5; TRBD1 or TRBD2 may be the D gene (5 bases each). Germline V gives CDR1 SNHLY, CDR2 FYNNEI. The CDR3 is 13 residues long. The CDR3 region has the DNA TGTGCCAGCGGGGGAGAGTACCAAGAGGCCCAGTACTTC. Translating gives CASGGEYQEAQYF.

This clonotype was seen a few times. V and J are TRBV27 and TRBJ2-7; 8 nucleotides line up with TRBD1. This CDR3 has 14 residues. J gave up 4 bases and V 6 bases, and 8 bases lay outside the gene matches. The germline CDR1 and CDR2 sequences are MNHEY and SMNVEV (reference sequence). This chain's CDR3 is CASSLRGLRYEQYF. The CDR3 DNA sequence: TGTGCCAGCAGCCTCAGGGGGCTAAGGTACGAGCAGTACTTC.

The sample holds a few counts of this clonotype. As DNA, the CDR3 is TGTGCCAGCAGTGTGGTAATGACGAGTGGACGCGGTATGTACTTC. It yields the protein CASSVVMTSGRGMYF. This chain connects TRBV2 to TRBJ2-7; unclear D gene. V was cut by 4 bases and J by 12 bases, with 25 bases left in between. There are 15 residues in the CDR3. Germline V CDR1 and CDR2: SNHLY, FYNNEI.

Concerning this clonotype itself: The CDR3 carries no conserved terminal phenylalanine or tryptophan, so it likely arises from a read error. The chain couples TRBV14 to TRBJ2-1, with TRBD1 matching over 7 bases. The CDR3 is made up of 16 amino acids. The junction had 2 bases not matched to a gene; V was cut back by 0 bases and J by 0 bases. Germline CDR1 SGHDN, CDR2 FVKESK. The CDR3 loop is CASSQEDRSSYNEQFL. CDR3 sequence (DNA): TGTGCCAGCAGCCAAGAGGACAGGAGCTCCTACAATGAGCAGTTCTTA.

The CDR3 protein is CASSDASNYEQYF. The CDR3 bases are TGTGCCAGCAGCGACGCCTCGAACTACGAGCAGTACTTC. The rearrangement uses TRBV4-2 and TRBJ2-7, with D unclear. The germline V gene encodes CDR1 LGHNA and CDR2 YNFKEQ. Trimming removed 5 bases from V and 3 bases from J, with 11 bases in between. This CDR3 contains 13 residues.

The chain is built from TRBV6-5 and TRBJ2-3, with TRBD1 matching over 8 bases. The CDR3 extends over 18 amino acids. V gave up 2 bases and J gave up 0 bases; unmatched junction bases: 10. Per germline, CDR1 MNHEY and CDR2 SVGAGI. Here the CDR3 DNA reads TGTGCCAGCAGTTACACCCGATCGACAGGGGATAGCACAGATACGCAGTATTTT. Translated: CASSYTRSTGDSTDTQYF.

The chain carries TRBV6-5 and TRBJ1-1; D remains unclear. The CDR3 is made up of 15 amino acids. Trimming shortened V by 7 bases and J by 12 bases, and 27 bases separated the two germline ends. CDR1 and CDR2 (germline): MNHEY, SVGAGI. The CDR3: CASNLILDYKTKTFF. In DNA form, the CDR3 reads TGTGCCAGCAATTTAATTTTGGACTACAAAACTAAAACTTTCTTT.

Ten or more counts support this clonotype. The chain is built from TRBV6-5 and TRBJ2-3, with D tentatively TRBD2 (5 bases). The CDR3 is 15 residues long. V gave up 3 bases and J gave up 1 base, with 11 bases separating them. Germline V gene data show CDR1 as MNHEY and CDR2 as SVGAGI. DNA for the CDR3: TGTGCCAGCAGTTATACCGGACTCGGCACAGATACGCAGTATTTT. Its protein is CASSYTGLGTDTQYF.

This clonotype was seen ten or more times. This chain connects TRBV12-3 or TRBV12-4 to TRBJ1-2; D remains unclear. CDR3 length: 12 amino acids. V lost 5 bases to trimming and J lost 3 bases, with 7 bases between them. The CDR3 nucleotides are TGTGCCAGCAGTCTGGGTTACTATGGCTACACCTTC. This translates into CASSLGYYGYTF.

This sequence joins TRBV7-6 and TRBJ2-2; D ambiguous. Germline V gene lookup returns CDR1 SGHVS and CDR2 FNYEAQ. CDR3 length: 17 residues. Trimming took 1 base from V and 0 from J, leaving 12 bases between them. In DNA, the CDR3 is TGTGCCAGCAGCTTAGTAAACGAACAGACGAACACCGGGGAGCTGTTTTTT. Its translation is CASSLVNEQTNTGELFF.

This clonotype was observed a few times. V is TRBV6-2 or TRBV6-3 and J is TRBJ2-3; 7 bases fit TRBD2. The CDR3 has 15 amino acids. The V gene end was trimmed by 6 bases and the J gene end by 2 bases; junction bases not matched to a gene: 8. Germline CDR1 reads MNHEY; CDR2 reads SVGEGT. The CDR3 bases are TGTGCCAGCAGAACCATTCTAGCGGTCACAGATACGCAGTATTTT. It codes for CASRTILAVTDTQYF.

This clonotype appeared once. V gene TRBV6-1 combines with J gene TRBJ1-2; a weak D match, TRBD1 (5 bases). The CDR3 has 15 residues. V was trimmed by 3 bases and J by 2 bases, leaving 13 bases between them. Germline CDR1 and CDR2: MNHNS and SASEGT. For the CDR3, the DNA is TGTGCCAGCAGTGATGCCGACAGCAGAAACTATGGCTACACCTTC. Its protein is CASSDADSRNYGYTF.

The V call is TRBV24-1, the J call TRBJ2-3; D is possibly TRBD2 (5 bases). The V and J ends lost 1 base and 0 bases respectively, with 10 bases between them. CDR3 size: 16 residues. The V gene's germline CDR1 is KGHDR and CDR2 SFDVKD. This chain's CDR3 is CATSDFAGTSTDTQYF. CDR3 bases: TGTGCCACCAGTGATTTCGCGGGTACTAGCACAGATACGCAGTATTTT.

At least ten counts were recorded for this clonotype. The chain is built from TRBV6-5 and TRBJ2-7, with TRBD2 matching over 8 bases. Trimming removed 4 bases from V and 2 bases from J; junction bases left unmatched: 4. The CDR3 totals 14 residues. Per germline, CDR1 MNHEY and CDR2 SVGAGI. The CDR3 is CASSSSAGAYEQYF. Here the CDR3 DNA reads TGTGCCAGCAGTTCCTCAGCGGGGGCCTACGAGCAGTACTTC.

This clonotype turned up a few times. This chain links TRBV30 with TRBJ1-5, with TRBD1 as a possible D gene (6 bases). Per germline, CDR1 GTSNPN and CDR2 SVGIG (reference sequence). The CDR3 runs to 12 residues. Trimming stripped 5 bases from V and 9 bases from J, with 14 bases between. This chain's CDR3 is CAWADSLGPQHF. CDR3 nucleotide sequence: TGTGCCTGGGCGGACAGTTTGGGGCCCCAGCATTTT.

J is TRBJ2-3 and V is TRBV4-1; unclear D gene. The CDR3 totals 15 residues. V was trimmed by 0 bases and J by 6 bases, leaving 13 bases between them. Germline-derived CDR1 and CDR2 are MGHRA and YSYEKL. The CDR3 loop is CASSQEEITVDTQYF. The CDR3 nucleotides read TGCGCCAGCAGCCAAGAGGAGATCACTGTGGATACGCAGTATTTT.

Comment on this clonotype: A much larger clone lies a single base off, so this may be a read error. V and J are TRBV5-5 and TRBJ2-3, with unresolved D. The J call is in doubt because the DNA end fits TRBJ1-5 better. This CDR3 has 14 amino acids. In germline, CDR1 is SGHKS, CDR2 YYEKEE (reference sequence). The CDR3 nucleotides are TGTGCCAGCAGCTCCCTGCTGGGCTACGATACGCAGCATTTT. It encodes CASSSLLGYDTQHF.

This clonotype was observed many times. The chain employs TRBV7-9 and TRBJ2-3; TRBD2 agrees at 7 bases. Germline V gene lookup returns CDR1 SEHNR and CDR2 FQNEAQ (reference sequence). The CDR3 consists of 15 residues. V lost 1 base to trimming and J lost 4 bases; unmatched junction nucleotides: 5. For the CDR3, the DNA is TGTGCCAGCAGCTTAGAGGCGGGAGTCTCAGATACGCAGTATTTT. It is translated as CASSLEAGVSDTQYF.

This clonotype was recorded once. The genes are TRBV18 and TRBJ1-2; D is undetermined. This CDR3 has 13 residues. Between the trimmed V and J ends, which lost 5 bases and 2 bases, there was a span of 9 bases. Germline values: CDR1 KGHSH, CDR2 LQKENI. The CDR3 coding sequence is TGTGCCAGCTCAGCCGTCAGCAACTATGGCTACACCTTC. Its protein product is CASSAVSNYGYTF.